This T cell receptor beta chain was obtained from a study of T cells in localized non-small cell lung cancer. The study, taken as a whole, reports: Heterogeneity stays possible, as sequencing covered only one tumor region. Adjacent lung exhibited a median of about 50 among the 100 most abundant tumor clones. Exceeding tumor, uninvolved adjacent lung had the highest T cell clonality.

Details on this clone: Its antigen is unidentified.

The method was immunoSEQ multiplex PCR; TCRdb's version includes in-frame clones alone and lacks a portion of them. The table lists 20,000 or so clones, over 75% of them singletons. Trimming took off 2 bases at V and 2 bases at J, with 7 bases between the two ends. CDR3 length: 13 amino acids. From germline, CDR1 is MNHNS and CDR2 SASEGT. The chain recombines TRBV6-1 with TRBJ2-7; D is possibly TRBD2 (5 bases). Material: peripheral blood, obtained before any cancer treatment. The TCR originated in a woman aged 35 to 70 with stage I lung adenocarcinoma. The CDR3 protein is CASSERGTYEQYF. In nucleotides, the CDR3 is TGTGCCAGCAGTGAACGGGGAACCTACGAGCAGTACTTC.